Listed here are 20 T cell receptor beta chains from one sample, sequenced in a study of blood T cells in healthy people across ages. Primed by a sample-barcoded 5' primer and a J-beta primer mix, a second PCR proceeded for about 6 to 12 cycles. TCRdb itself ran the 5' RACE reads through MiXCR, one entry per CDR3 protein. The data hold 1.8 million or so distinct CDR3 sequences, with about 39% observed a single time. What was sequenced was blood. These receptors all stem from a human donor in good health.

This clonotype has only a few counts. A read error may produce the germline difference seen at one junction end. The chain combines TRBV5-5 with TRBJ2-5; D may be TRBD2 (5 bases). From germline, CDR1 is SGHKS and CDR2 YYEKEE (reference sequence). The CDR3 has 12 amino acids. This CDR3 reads CTSSGSRETQYF. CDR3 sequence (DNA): TGTACCAGCAGCGGCTCACGAGAGACCCAGTACTTC.

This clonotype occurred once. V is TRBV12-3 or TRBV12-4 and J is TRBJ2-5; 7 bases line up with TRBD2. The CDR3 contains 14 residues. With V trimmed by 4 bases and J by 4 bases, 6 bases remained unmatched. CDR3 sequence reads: CASSSSGEGETQYF. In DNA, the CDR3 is TGTGCCAGCAGTTCATCCGGGGAGGGAGAGACCCAGTACTTC.

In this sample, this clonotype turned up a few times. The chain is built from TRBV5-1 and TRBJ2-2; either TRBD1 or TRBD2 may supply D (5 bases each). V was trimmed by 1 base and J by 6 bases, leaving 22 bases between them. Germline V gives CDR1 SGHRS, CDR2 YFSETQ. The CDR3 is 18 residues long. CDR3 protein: CASSLKGLARENSGELFF. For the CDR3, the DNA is TGCGCCAGCAGCTTGAAAGGTTTGGCCAGGGAGAATTCCGGGGAGCTGTTTTTT.

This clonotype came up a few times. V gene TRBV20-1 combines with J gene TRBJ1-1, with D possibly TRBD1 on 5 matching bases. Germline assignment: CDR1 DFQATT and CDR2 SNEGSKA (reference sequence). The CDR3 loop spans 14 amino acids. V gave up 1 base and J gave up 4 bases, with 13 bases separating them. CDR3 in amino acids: CSARVAGYLTEAFF. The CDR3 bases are TGCAGTGCTAGAGTTGCAGGGTATCTCACTGAAGCTTTCTTT.

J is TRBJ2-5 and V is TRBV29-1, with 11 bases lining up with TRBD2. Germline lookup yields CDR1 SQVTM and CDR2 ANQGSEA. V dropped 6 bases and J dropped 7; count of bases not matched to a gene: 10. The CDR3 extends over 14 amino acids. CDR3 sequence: CSVVTSGARATQYF. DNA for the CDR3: TGCAGCGTCGTGACTAGCGGGGCCCGAGCGACCCAGTACTTC.

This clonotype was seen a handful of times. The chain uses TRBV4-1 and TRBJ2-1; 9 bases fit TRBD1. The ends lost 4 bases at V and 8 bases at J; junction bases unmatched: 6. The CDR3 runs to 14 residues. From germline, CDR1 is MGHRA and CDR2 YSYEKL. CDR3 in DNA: TGCGCCAGCAGCCCATTAACAGGGGGCGATGAGCAGTTCTTC. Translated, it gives CASSPLTGGDEQFF.

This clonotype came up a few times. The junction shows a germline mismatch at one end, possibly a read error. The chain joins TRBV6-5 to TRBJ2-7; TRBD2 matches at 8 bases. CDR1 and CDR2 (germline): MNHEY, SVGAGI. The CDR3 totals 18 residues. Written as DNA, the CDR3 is TGTACCAGCAGTTACTCTTCGGGGCAAGCGGGGGCCACCTACGAGCAGTACTTC. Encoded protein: CTSSYSSGQAGATYEQYF.

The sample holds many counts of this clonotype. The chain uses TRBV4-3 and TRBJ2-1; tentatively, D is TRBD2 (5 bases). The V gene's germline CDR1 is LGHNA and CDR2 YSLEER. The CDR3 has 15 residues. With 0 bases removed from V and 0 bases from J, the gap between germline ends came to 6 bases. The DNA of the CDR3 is TGCGCCAGCAGCCAAGAGGGGAGCTCCTACAATGAGCAGTTCTTC. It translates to CASSQEGSSYNEQFF.

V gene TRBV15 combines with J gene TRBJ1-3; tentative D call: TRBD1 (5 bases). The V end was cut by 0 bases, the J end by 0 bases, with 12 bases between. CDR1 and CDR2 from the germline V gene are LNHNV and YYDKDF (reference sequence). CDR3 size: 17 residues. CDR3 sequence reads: CATSRDHLGDSGNTIYF. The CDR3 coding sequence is TGTGCCACCAGCAGAGATCATCTGGGGGACTCTGGAAACACCATATATTTT.

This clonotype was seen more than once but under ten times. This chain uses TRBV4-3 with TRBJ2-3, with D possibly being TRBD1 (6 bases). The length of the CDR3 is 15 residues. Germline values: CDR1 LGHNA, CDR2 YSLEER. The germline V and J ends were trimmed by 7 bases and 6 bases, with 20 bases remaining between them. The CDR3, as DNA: TGCGCCAGCACACACAGGGTCGCCTCGGGGGATACGCAGTATTTT. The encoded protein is CASTHRVASGDTQYF.

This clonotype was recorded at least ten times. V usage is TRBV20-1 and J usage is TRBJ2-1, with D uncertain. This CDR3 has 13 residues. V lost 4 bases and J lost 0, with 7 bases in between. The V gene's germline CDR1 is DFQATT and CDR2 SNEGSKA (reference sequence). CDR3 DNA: TGCAGTGCTACCGGTAGCTCCTACAATGAGCAGTTCTTC. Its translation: CSATGSSYNEQFF.

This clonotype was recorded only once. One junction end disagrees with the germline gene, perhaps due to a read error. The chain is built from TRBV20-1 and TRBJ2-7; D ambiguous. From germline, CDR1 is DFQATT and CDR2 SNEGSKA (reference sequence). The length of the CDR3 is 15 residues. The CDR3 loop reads CNANSETGDTSEQYF. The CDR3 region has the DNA TGCAATGCTAACTCCGAGACGGGTGATACAAGCGAGCAGTACTTC.

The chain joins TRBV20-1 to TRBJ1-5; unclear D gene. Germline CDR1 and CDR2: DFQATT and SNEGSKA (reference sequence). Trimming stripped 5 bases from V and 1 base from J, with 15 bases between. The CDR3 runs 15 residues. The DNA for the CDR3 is TGCAGTGCTTTAGGACCGGGAATGAGCAATCAGCCCCAGCATTTT. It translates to CSALGPGMSNQPQHF.

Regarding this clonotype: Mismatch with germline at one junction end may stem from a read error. This CDR3 is CASGADREYGCTF. The DNA for the CDR3 is TGTGCCAGCGGTGCCGACAGGGAGTATGGCTGCACCTTC. The V and J genes are TRBV2 and TRBJ1-2; 7 bases agree with TRBD1. This CDR3 comprises 13 residues. Germline V gene lookup returns CDR1 SNHLY and CDR2 FYNNEI.

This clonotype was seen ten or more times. For the CDR3, the DNA is TGTGCCATCAGTGAGAGCCCTTCCGGGACAGCCAATTCACCCCTCCACTTT. Translation gives CAISESPSGTANSPLHF. The V and J genes are TRBV10-3 and TRBJ1-6; 7 bases are shared with TRBD1. In germline, CDR1 is ENHRY, CDR2 SYGVKD. Trimming cost V 2 bases and J 7 bases; bases outside gene matches: 11. The CDR3 is 17 residues long.

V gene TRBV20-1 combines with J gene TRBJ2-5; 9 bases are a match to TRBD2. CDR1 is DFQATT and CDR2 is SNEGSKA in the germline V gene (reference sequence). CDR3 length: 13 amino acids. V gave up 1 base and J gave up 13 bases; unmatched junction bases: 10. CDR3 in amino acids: CSARVSGGRTAYF. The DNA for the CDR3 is TGCAGTGCTAGAGTTAGCGGGGGACGTACCGCGTACTTC.

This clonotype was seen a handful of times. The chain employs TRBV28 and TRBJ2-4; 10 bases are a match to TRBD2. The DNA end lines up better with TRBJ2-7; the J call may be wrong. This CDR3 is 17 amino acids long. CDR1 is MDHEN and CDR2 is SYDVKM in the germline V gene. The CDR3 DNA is TGTGCCAGCAGTCCAAGTGTACTGGGACTAGCGATCCACGAGCAGTACTTC. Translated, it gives CASSPSVLGLAIHEQYF.

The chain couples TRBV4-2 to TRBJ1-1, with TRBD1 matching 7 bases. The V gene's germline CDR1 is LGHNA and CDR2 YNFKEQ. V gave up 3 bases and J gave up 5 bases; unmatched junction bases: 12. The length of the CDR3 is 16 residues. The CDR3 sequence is CASSHRSGQPETEAFF. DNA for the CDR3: TGTGCCAGCAGCCACCGCTCGGGACAGCCGGAGACTGAAGCTTTCTTT.

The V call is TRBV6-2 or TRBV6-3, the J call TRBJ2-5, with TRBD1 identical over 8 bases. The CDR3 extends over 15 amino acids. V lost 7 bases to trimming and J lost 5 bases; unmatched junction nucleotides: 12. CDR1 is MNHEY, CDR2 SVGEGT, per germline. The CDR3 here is CASIRMTGAGETQYF. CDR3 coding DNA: TGTGCCAGCATCAGAATGACAGGGGCGGGGGAGACCCAGTACTTC.

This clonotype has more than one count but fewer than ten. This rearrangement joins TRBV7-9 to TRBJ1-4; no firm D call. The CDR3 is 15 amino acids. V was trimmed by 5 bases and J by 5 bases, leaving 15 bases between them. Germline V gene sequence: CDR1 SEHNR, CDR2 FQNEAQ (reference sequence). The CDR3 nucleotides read TGTGCCAGCAGCCGAGACCCTAGGAGGAATGAAAAACTGTTTTTT. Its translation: CASSRDPRRNEKLFF.